The clone carrying this T cell receptor (beta chain) was seen a handful of times. TCRdb redid the calling of the 5' RACE reads with MiXCR, one entry per CDR3 protein. The sample carries 1.5 million to 2 million distinct CDR3 sequences, about 32% recorded once. This sample is part of a study of identical twins. The germline CDR1 and CDR2 sequences are KGHSH and LQKENI. The V and J ends lost 1 base and 7 bases respectively, with 14 bases between them. This CDR3 comprises 15 residues. Sequencing was done on a sample of cord blood. This clonotype originated in a newborn girl in good health. The gene calls are TRBV18 and TRBJ2-1, with D perhaps TRBD2 (6 bases). CDR3 protein: CASSPRPGVVNEQFF. CDR3 bases: TGTGCCAGCTCACCACGACCGGGAGTGGTAAATGAGCAGTTCTTC.